Listed here is a single T cell receptor (beta chain). The antigen remains unidentified. The entry originates in a study of breast tumors, draining lymph nodes, adjacent tissues. The lymph nodes were axillary draining lymph nodes from breast cancer patients. Study results and limitations: Tumor T cell lymph node origin was a supported hypothesis, not proven. Most tumor T cells seemingly derive from lymph node, then expand in tumor. Luminal-like breast cancer showed significantly higher tumor–nontumor repertoire similarity than basal-like. Compared with lymph nodes, tumors were less diverse; compared with nontumor tissue, more.

TCRdb re-analysed the multiplex PCR reads in MiXCR, keeping a single row per CDR3 protein. The sample lists more than 100,000 distinct CDR3 sequences, approximately 20% occurring once. This CDR3 is built from 15 residues. Germline-derived CDR1 and CDR2 are MDHEN and SYDVKM. With 5 bases removed from V and 4 bases from J, the gap between germline ends came to 15 bases. This clonotype was sampled from a female donor with breast cancer. Some clones in this sample may be carry-over from other donors' samples. This chain joins TRBV28 and TRBJ2-1; D is tentatively TRBD1 or TRBD2 (5 bases each). Sequencing was performed on axillary lymph node tissue. The CDR3 spells CASSLPGTQYNEQFF. CDR3 DNA: TGTGCCAGCAGTCTCCCCGGGACCCAATACAATGAGCAGTTCTTC.